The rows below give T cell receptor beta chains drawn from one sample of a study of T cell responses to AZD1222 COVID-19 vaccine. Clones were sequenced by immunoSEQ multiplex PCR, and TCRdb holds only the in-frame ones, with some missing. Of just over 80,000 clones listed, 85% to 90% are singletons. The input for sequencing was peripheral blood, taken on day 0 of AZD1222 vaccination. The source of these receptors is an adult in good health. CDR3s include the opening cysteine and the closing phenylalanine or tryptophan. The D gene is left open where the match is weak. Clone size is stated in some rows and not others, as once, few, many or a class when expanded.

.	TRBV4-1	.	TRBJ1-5	TGCGCCAGCAGCCAAGAGGGGTCAGGGCCCAATCAGCCCCAGCATTTT	CASSQEGSGPNQPQHF
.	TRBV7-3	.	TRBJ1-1	TGTGCCAGCAGCTTGCAGGAGAACACTGAAGCTTTCTTT	CASSLQENTEAFF
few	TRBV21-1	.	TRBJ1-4	TGTGCCAGCAGTGGAAGGGGTCCAACTAATGAAAAACTGTTTTTT	CASSGRGPTNEKLFF
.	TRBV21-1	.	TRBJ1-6	TGTGCCAGCAGCAAGGCCATACGAAGACCCCTCCACTTT	CASSKAIRRPLHF
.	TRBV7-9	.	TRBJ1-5	TGTGCCAGCAGCTTAGGAGTTAGCAATCAGCCCCAGCATTTT	CASSLGVSNQPQHF
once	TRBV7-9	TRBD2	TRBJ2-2	TGTGCCAGCAGCTTAGGCTGGGCGGGGGTTTATGGCACCGGGGAGCTGTTTTTT	CASSLGWAGVYGTGELFF
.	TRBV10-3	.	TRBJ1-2	TGTGCCATCAGTGAGTCCGGTGGTATAGAGGGCTATGGCTACACCTTC	CAISESGGIEGYGYTF
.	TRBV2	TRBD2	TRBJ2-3	TGTGCCAGCAGTGAAGGGACTAGCACCGTCACAGATACGCAGTATTTT	CASSEGTSTVTDTQYF
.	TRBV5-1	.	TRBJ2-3	TGCGCCAGCACCCCGGGGGAGTATAGCACAGATACGCAGTATTTT	CASTPGEYSTDTQYF
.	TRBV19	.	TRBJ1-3	TGTGCCAGTAGTGCCCTGTCCAGACCCGACTCTGGAAACACCATATATTTT	CASSALSRPDSGNTIYF
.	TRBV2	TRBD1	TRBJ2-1	TGTGCCGGTCACCCCAGGGGGAACAATGAGCAGTTCTTC	CAGHPRGNNEQFF
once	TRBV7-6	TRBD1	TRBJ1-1	TGTGCCAGCAGCTTCCCTTACAGGGGGCCGATGAAGGGCACTGAAGCTTTCTTT	CASSFPYRGPMKGTEAFF
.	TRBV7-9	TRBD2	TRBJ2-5	TGTGCCAGCAGCCCGCGGGGGGCCCTCGAGACCCAGTACTTC	CASSPRGALETQYF
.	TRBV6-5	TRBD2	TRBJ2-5	TGTGCCAGTCCAGCGGGGGGGCCGAAAGAGACCCAGTACTTC	CASPAGGPKETQYF
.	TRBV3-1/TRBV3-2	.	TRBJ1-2	TGTGCCAGCAGCCGCCTTCCCGACGGCAGGGAGGGCTATGGCTACACCTTC	CASSRLPDGREGYGYTF
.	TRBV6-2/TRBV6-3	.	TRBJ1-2	TGTGCCAGCAGTTACCCCAACAGGATAGACTATGGCTACACCTTC	CASSYPNRIDYGYTF
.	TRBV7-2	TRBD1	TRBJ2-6	TGTGCCAGCAGCTTAGTGGGGACAGCTGGGGCCAACGTCCTGACTTTC	CASSLVGTAGANVLTF
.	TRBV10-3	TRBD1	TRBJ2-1	TGTGCCATCAGATCAGGACAGGGGAGATCCTACAATGAGCAGTTCTTC	CAIRSGQGRSYNEQFF
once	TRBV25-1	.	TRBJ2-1	TGTGCCAGCAGGGGGGCCATCTACAATGAGCAGTTCTTC	CASRGAIYNEQFF
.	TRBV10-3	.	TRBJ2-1	TGTGCCATCAGGGGAGGTTACAATGAGCAGTTCTTC	CAIRGGYNEQFF
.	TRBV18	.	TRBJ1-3	TGTGCCAGCTCACCGGGGCTCGCTGGAAACACCATATATTTT	CASSPGLAGNTIYF
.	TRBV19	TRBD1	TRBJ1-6	TGTGCCAGTGGGGACAGACCCAATTCACCCCTCCACTTT	CASGDRPNSPLHF
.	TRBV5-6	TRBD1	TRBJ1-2	TGTGCCAGCAGATTACAGGGGGCGCAAGGCTACACCTTC	CASRLQGAQGYTF
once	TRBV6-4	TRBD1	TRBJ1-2	TGTGCCAGCAGAAGACAGGGGGGGGACTATGGCTACACCTTC	CASRRQGGDYGYTF
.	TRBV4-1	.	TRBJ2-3	TGCGCCAGCAGCCAAGTGGGGGTCGGAAGCACAGATACGCAGTATTTT	CASSQVGVGSTDTQYF
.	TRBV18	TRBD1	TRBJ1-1	TGTGCCAGCTCACCGTATAACAGGGGAACTGAAGCTTTCTTT	CASSPYNRGTEAFF
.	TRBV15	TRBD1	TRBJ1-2	TGTGCCACCACCGCAACAGGGGATGGCTACACCTTC	CATTATGDGYTF
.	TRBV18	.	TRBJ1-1	TGTGCCAGCTCACCACAGGGTGGGGACACTGAAGCTTTCTTT	CASSPQGGDTEAFF
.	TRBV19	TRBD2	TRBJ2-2	TGTGCCAGTAGTATTGGTCTCGGGGGTGGAGCGGGGGGCTCATCACACACCGGGGAGCTGTTTTTT	CASSIGLGGGAGGSSHTGELFF
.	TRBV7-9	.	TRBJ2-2	TGTGCCAGCAGCCCACGGACGTATCCGAACACCGGGGAGCTGTTTTTT	CASSPRTYPNTGELFF
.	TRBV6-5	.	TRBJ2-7	TGTGCCAGCAGTTACAGGGAGAGGGCTTACGAGCAGTACTTC	CASSYRERAYEQYF
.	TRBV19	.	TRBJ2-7	TGTGCCAGTAGTATGGATTCGAACTCCTACGAGCAGTACTTC	CASSMDSNSYEQYF
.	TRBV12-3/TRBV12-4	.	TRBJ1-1	TGTGCCAGCAGTTTTTCGGTGAACACTGAAGCTTTCTTT	CASSFSVNTEAFF
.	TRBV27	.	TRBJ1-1	TGTGCCAGCAGTTTCACACAGCCCGCGAACACTGAAGCTTTCTTT	CASSFTQPANTEAFF
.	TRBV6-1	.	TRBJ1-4	TGTGCCAGCAGTGAAGTATTGGGGCTTAATGAAAAACTGTTTTTT	CASSEVLGLNEKLFF
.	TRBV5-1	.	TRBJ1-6	TGCGCCAGCAGCTTTGGGGGGACTAATTCACCCCTCCACTTT	CASSFGGTNSPLHF
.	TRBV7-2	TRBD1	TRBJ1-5	TGTGCCAGCAGCTCCACAGGGGCCAGCAATCAGCCCCAGCATTTT	CASSSTGASNQPQHF
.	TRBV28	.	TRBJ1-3	TGTGCCAGCAGTACCCCCCGGGACGGACAAAACACCATATATTTT	CASSTPRDGQNTIYF
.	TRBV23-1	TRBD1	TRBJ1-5	TGCGCCAGCAGTCAAGTATCAACAGGGGGCAATCAGCCCCAGCATTTT	CASSQVSTGGNQPQHF
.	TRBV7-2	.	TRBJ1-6	TGTGCCAGCAGCGGAGAACAGGGTGTACGGTCACCCCTCCACTTT	CASSGEQGVRSPLHF
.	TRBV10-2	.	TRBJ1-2	TGCGCCAGCAGGAATCTTCTCTGGGACGGCCCTAACTATGGCTACACCTTC	CASRNLLWDGPNYGYTF
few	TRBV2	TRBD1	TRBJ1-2	TGTGCCAGCAGGGACAGGGGGTGGCTAAACTATGGCTACACCTTC	CASRDRGWLNYGYTF
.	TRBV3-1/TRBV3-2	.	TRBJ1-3	TGTGCCAGCAGCCAAGAGGGTCTAAACACCATATATTTT	CASSQEGLNTIYF
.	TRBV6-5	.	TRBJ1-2	TGTGCCAGCATCGCCACGGGGGGGGCCGGTGGCTACACCTTC	CASIATGGAGGYTF
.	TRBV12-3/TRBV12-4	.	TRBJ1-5	TGTGCCAGCAGTTTAGCGCTAGGGGGACCCCAGCATTTT	CASSLALGGPQHF